What follows is one TCR beta chain and its context. Its antigen is not known. The data derive from a study of T cell responses to AZD1222 COVID-19 vaccine. The CDR3 has 12 residues. Trimming removed 6 bases from V and 5 bases from J, with 11 bases in between. Regarding the study as a whole: The span of vaccine-associated CD4 TCRs extended across spike, with dominance at 160-218 and 743-854.

TCRdb's copy holds only in-frame clones and misses some; the assay was immunoSEQ multiplex PCR. The repertoire holds 95,000 to 100,000 clones, approximately 84% seen once, with around 14% in the top ten. Source: peripheral blood, taken 28 days after the second AZD1222 dose. The sequence was obtained from an adult who received the AZD1222 COVID-19 vaccine. The chain recombines TRBV12-3 or TRBV12-4 with TRBJ2-7; D is unclear. The CDR3 DNA is TGTGCCAGCAGCCCCAGAGGACACGAGCAGTACTTC. Its protein is CASSPRGHEQYF.